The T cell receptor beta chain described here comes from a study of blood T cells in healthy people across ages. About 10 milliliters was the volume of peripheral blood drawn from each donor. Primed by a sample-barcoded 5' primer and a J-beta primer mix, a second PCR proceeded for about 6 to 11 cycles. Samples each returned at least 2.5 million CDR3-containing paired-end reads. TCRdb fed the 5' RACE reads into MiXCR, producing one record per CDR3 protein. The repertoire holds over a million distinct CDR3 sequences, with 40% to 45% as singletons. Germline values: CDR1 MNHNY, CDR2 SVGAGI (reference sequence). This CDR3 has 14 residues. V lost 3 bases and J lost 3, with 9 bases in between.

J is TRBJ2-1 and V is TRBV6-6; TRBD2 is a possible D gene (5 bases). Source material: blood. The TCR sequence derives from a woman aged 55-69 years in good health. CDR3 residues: CASSYNRGYNEQFF. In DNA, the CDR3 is TGTGCCAGCAGTTATAACCGGGGCTACAATGAGCAGTTCTTC.